This TCR beta chain is drawn from a study of cytomegalovirus exposure and HLA in healthy donors. The V and J ends lost 8 bases and 3 bases respectively, with 16 bases between them. Germline loops: CDR1 KGHSH, CDR2 LQKENI. This CDR3 comprises 14 residues. Primers included in the PCR were 60 Vbeta and 13 Jbeta primers. The data were produced by immunoSEQ multiplex PCR, yet TCRdb's version contains in-frame clones alone and is incomplete. The sample holds 55,000 to 65,000 clones, roughly three quarters seen once. Whole-study findings and limits: The sole available immune exposure information was CMV serostatus. Reported findings show TCR beta sequences accurately forecast HLA-A and HLA-B alleles in most subjects. For TCR beta chains, V- and J-gene trimming was later linked to a missense DCLRE1C variant.

A note on this clone: The antigen remains unidentified.

The clonotype was recovered from a woman between 25 and 40 years old in good health and CMV-seronegative. The chain couples TRBV18 to TRBJ1-1; D remains ambiguous. Sequenced sample: PBMCs. CDR3 sequence (DNA): TGTGCCAGCCCCCCGTTTAACTCCGACACTGAAGCTTTCTTT. Protein product: CASPPFNSDTEAFF.